This is a list of T cell receptor beta chains from one sample in a study of blood T cells in healthy people across ages. TCRdb independently ran MiXCR on the 5' RACE reads; one entry per CDR3 protein. This sample has roughly 1.4 million distinct CDR3 sequences; almost 60% occur once, and the top ten carry over 5%. The sequenced sample was blood. These receptors all come from a young man in good health. Each CDR3 is given with its conserved first and last residue. Each record gives: CDR3 DNA, CDR3 protein, J gene, V gene, D gene, clone size. The D gene is left open where the match is weak. Expanded clones get a size class; other rows say once, few or many, or leave the size out.

CDR3 DNA: TGTGCCAGCAGCAAAGGTACTAGACTGCGTAGAGAGCAGTACTTC
CDR3 protein: CASSKGTRLRREQYF
J gene: TRBJ2-7
V gene: TRBV21-1
D gene: -
clone size: -

CDR3 DNA: TGCAGTGCTAGATCGGACAGGGGCAATCAGCCCCAGCATTTT
CDR3 protein: CSARSDRGNQPQHF
J gene: TRBJ1-5
V gene: TRBV20-1
D gene: TRBD1
clone size: few

CDR3 DNA: TGTGCCACCAGCAGAGATCCGGGGTTAGAGCAGTACTTC
CDR3 protein: CATSRDPGLEQYF
J gene: TRBJ2-4
V gene: TRBV15
D gene: -
clone size: few

CDR3 DNA: TGTGCCAGCAGTGGGCTCCGGACAGCTCAAGAGACCCAGTACTTC
CDR3 protein: CASSGLRTAQETQYF
J gene: TRBJ2-5
V gene: TRBV28
D gene: -
clone size: few

CDR3 DNA: TGCGCCAGCAGCTTAGGGTTTTTGGGCGAGCAGTTCTTC
CDR3 protein: CASSLGFLGEQFF
J gene: TRBJ2-1
V gene: TRBV5-1
D gene: -
clone size: -

CDR3 DNA: TGCAGTGCTAGAGATACTAGACTCCCGGATACGCAGTATTTT
CDR3 protein: CSARDTRLPDTQYF
J gene: TRBJ2-3
V gene: TRBV20-1
D gene: -
clone size: -

CDR3 DNA: TGTGCCAGCAGGGCAGGGACAGCCGCGATCGAAAAACTGTTTTTT
CDR3 protein: CASRAGTAAIEKLFF
J gene: TRBJ1-4
V gene: TRBV7-2
D gene: TRBD1
clone size: -

CDR3 DNA: TGTGCCAGCAGTGACGTGGACTCCTACAATGAGCAGTTCTTC
CDR3 protein: CASSDVDSYNEQFF
J gene: TRBJ2-1
V gene: TRBV2
D gene: -
clone size: -

CDR3 DNA: TGTGCCAGCAGGTCAGACGAGACTGAAGCTTTCTTT
CDR3 protein: CASRSDETEAFF
J gene: TRBJ1-1
V gene: TRBV12-3/TRBV12-4
D gene: -
clone size: few

CDR3 DNA: TGTGCCAGCAGCCAGAGACAGGCCCGCACAGATACGCAGTATTTT
CDR3 protein: CASSQRQARTDTQYF
J gene: TRBJ2-3
V gene: TRBV3-1
D gene: -
clone size: -

CDR3 DNA: TGTGCCATCAGCACCGGGGGAAGCTATTCACCCCTCCACTTT
CDR3 protein: CAISTGGSYSPLHF
J gene: TRBJ1-6
V gene: TRBV10-3
D gene: -
clone size: -

CDR3 DNA: TGTGCCAGCTCCCCGCCGACAGCCTTTAATGAAAAACTGTTTTTT
CDR3 protein: CASSPPTAFNEKLFF
J gene: TRBJ1-4
V gene: TRBV18
D gene: -
clone size: -

CDR3 DNA: TGCGCCAGCAGCCAAGATCCGGGGGGGAGGGATACGCAGTATTTT
CDR3 protein: CASSQDPGGRDTQYF
J gene: TRBJ2-3
V gene: TRBV4-1
D gene: TRBD2
clone size: -

CDR3 DNA: TGTGCCAGCAGTGAAGATTGGGGCAGAAGCTCCTACGAGCAGTACTTC
CDR3 protein: CASSEDWGRSSYEQYF
J gene: TRBJ2-7
V gene: TRBV6-1
D gene: -
clone size: -

CDR3 DNA: TGCGCCAGCAGATCCGAACCCAATCAGCCCCAGCATTTT
CDR3 protein: CASRSEPNQPQHF
J gene: TRBJ1-5
V gene: TRBV5-1
D gene: -
clone size: few

CDR3 DNA: TGTGCCAGCAGCTTTACTTGGGGCTCCTACGAGCAGTACTTC
CDR3 protein: CASSFTWGSYEQYF
J gene: TRBJ2-7
V gene: TRBV5-6
D gene: -
clone size: -

CDR3 DNA: TGCGCCAGCAGCCAAGGAACGGGTTCTCAAATTCAGCAGTACTTC
CDR3 protein: CASSQGTGSQIQQYF
J gene: TRBJ2-5
V gene: TRBV4-1
D gene: -
clone size: -

CDR3 DNA: TGTGCCAGCAGTTTAATCTTTGAAAAACTGTTTTTT
CDR3 protein: CASSLIFEKLFF
J gene: TRBJ1-4
V gene: TRBV12-3/TRBV12-4
D gene: -
clone size: -

CDR3 DNA: TGTGCCAGCGGAGGGGGGAGACTAAACAATGAGCAGTTCTTC
CDR3 protein: CASGGGRLNNEQFF
J gene: TRBJ2-1
V gene: TRBV11-2
D gene: -
clone size: -

CDR3 DNA: TGTGCCAGCAGTCAGGGCCCGAGGATCTACGAGCAGTACTTC
CDR3 protein: CASSQGPRIYEQYF
J gene: TRBJ2-7
V gene: TRBV13
D gene: -
clone size: -

CDR3 DNA: TGCAGCGTTATAGGGACTCCCTGGGATAACGAGCAGCACTTC
CDR3 protein: CSVIGTPWDNEQHF
J gene: TRBJ2-7
V gene: TRBV29-1
D gene: -
clone size: -

CDR3 DNA: TGTGCCAGCAGTTCCTTGGACCTTTTTAGAAGCTCCTACAATGAGCAGTTCTTC
CDR3 protein: CASSSLDLFRSSYNEQFF
J gene: TRBJ2-1
V gene: TRBV28
D gene: -
clone size: -

CDR3 DNA: TGCAGCGTTAGAGGGGTGGAGGTGACCCCTGGCTACACCTTC
CDR3 protein: CSVRGVEVTPGYTF
J gene: TRBJ1-2
V gene: TRBV29-1
D gene: -
clone size: few

CDR3 DNA: TGTGCCAGCAGCCCCCACAGGGGAAACCAAGAGACCCAGTACTTC
CDR3 protein: CASSPHRGNQETQYF
J gene: TRBJ2-5
V gene: TRBV9
D gene: TRBD1
clone size: -

CDR3 DNA: TGCAGTGCTAGAACGGGACTAGCGGGAGAATCTGAGCAGTTCTTC
CDR3 protein: CSARTGLAGESEQFF
J gene: TRBJ2-1
V gene: TRBV20-1
D gene: TRBD2
clone size: -

CDR3 DNA: TGCGCCAGCAGCCAAGAAGGTCCAAACGCATGGTCCTATAATTCACCCCTCCACTTT
CDR3 protein: CASSQEGPNAWSYNSPLHF
J gene: TRBJ1-6
V gene: TRBV4-1
D gene: -
clone size: -

CDR3 DNA: TGTGCCAGCAGCTTAGATCCAAGATCAGATACGCAGTATTTT
CDR3 protein: CASSLDPRSDTQYF
J gene: TRBJ2-3
V gene: TRBV11-2
D gene: -
clone size: -

CDR3 DNA: TGTGCCAGCAGTTTAGCGGGGGCCAACTACGAGCAGTACTTC
CDR3 protein: CASSLAGANYEQYF
J gene: TRBJ2-7
V gene: TRBV12-3/TRBV12-4
D gene: -
clone size: few

CDR3 DNA: TGTGCCAGCAGCTCGGACCCGGGACAGGGAGTGATTGAGCAGTTCTTC
CDR3 protein: CASSSDPGQGVIEQFF
J gene: TRBJ2-1
V gene: TRBV7-8
D gene: TRBD1
clone size: few

CDR3 DNA: TGCGCCAGCAGCCAAATGCCGACTAGCGGGAGGGCCTTCGAGCAGTACTTC
CDR3 protein: CASSQMPTSGRAFEQYF
J gene: TRBJ2-7
V gene: TRBV4-1
D gene: TRBD2
clone size: few

CDR3 DNA: TGTGCCAGCAGCTTGGGAACAACCCTACAGGGGGCCTACAATGAGCAGTTCTTC
CDR3 protein: CASSLGTTLQGAYNEQFF
J gene: TRBJ2-1
V gene: TRBV13
D gene: TRBD1
clone size: -

CDR3 DNA: TGTGCCACCAGCAGAGATAGCCAGGACAGGATCTACGAGCAGTACTTC
CDR3 protein: CATSRDSQDRIYEQYF
J gene: TRBJ2-7
V gene: TRBV15
D gene: TRBD1
clone size: -

CDR3 DNA: TGCAGCGTTGTAGCGGAAGACTACAATGAGCAGTACTTC
CDR3 protein: CSVVAEDYNEQYF
J gene: TRBJ2-5
V gene: TRBV29-1
D gene: -
clone size: once

CDR3 DNA: TGTGCCAGCAGCCCTTCGAGGACAGGGAATTCACCCCTCCACTTT
CDR3 protein: CASSPSRTGNSPLHF
J gene: TRBJ1-6
V gene: TRBV7-8
D gene: TRBD1
clone size: -

CDR3 DNA: TGTGCCAGCAGCACGGGACAGGATATAACACCCCTCCACTTT
CDR3 protein: CASSTGQDITPLHF
J gene: TRBJ1-6
V gene: TRBV11-1
D gene: TRBD1
clone size: -

CDR3 DNA: TGTGCCAGCAGCTTAAATGTGGGGACTATGGGGCAAAACATTCAGTACTTC
CDR3 protein: CASSLNVGTMGQNIQYF
J gene: TRBJ2-4
V gene: TRBV7-2
D gene: TRBD2
clone size: -

CDR3 DNA: TGTGCCAGCAGTTACGCGGGACTAGCGGGCCACAATGAGCAGTTCTTC
CDR3 protein: CASSYAGLAGHNEQFF
J gene: TRBJ2-1
V gene: TRBV6-2/TRBV6-3
D gene: TRBD2
clone size: -

CDR3 DNA: TGCGCCAGCAGCCAAGACCCGGGACAGGGGTCCAATGAGCAGTTCTTC
CDR3 protein: CASSQDPGQGSNEQFF
J gene: TRBJ2-1
V gene: TRBV4-3
D gene: TRBD1
clone size: -

CDR3 DNA: TGTGCCAGCACCATGGGACAGAACCCCAATGAGCAGTACTTC
CDR3 protein: CASTMGQNPNEQYF
J gene: TRBJ2-7
V gene: TRBV12-3/TRBV12-4
D gene: TRBD1
clone size: -

CDR3 DNA: TGTGCCAGCAGTCCCTCGACCGGTACCTACAATGAGCAGTTCTTC
CDR3 protein: CASSPSTGTYNEQFF
J gene: TRBJ2-1
V gene: TRBV27
D gene: -
clone size: few

CDR3 DNA: TGCAGTGCTAGAGTAATAGGGGGGGCTGTTGGGACCCAGTACTTC
CDR3 protein: CSARVIGGAVGTQYF
J gene: TRBJ2-5
V gene: TRBV20-1
D gene: -
clone size: -

CDR3 DNA: TGCAGCGCCAAATTTCAAGGGGATCAGCCCCAGCATTTT
CDR3 protein: CSAKFQGDQPQHF
J gene: TRBJ1-5
V gene: TRBV29-1
D gene: -
clone size: -

CDR3 DNA: TGTGCCATCAGTGCCGGGGGGGTGACAGGGATGGTCGACTACGAGCAGTACTTC
CDR3 protein: CAISAGGVTGMVDYEQYF
J gene: TRBJ2-7
V gene: TRBV10-3
D gene: -
clone size: once

CDR3 DNA: TGCGCCAGCAGCTCCGGGACTAGCGCCGACGAGCAGTACTTC
CDR3 protein: CASSSGTSADEQYF
J gene: TRBJ2-7
V gene: TRBV5-1
D gene: TRBD2
clone size: -

CDR3 DNA: TGTGCCAGCAGCCAAGAATCACGGCCGAACACTGAAGCTTTCTTT
CDR3 protein: CASSQESRPNTEAFF
J gene: TRBJ1-1
V gene: TRBV3-1
D gene: -
clone size: -

CDR3 DNA: TGTGCCAGCAGCCCCGTGGAAGTTTATGCCTCTGGGGCCAACGTCCTGACTTTC
CDR3 protein: CASSPVEVYASGANVLTF
J gene: TRBJ2-6
V gene: TRBV11-1
D gene: -
clone size: -

CDR3 DNA: TGTGCCAGCAGTATACGGTTGGAGCAGTTCTTC
CDR3 protein: CASSIRLEQFF
J gene: TRBJ2-1
V gene: TRBV2
D gene: -
clone size: -

CDR3 DNA: TGTGCCAGCAGCCGAAGGGTTCCGCACGAGCAGTACTTC
CDR3 protein: CASSRRVPHEQYF
J gene: TRBJ2-7
V gene: TRBV12-3/TRBV12-4
D gene: -
clone size: -

CDR3 DNA: TGTGCCAGCAGTTACAACAGGGACAACGTCTCGGGCTACACCTTC
CDR3 protein: CASSYNRDNVSGYTF
J gene: TRBJ1-2
V gene: TRBV6-5
D gene: -
clone size: -

CDR3 DNA: TGTGCCAGCAGCTTGGAAGTTGGCCGGACAGCCTTTTCCTATGGCTACACCTTC
CDR3 protein: CASSLEVGRTAFSYGYTF
J gene: TRBJ1-2
V gene: TRBV7-6
D gene: -
clone size: many

CDR3 DNA: TGCAGCGTTGAAGATTTAGGGGGTGAGCAGTTCTTC
CDR3 protein: CSVEDLGGEQFF
J gene: TRBJ2-1
V gene: TRBV29-1
D gene: -
clone size: few

CDR3 DNA: TGTGCCAGCAAGGGACCCCTGACAGGGTTGTACGAGCAGTACTTC
CDR3 protein: CASKGPLTGLYEQYF
J gene: TRBJ2-7
V gene: TRBV27
D gene: TRBD1
clone size: -

CDR3 DNA: TGTGCCAGCAGCTTAATAGTCAGTGGAGCAGATACGCAGTATTTT
CDR3 protein: CASSLIVSGADTQYF
J gene: TRBJ2-3
V gene: TRBV7-2
D gene: -
clone size: -

CDR3 DNA: TGTGCCAGCAGATCCGACGCCCTCCTCTATGGCTACACCTTC
CDR3 protein: CASRSDALLYGYTF
J gene: TRBJ1-2
V gene: TRBV28
D gene: -
clone size: few

CDR3 DNA: TGCAGTGCTAGAGGTGCGGGGGCTAATTCACCCCTCCACTTT
CDR3 protein: CSARGAGANSPLHF
J gene: TRBJ1-6
V gene: TRBV20-1
D gene: -
clone size: -

CDR3 DNA: TGTGCCAGCAGCAGATGGAGGGACAGGGCAGAGACCCAGTACTTC
CDR3 protein: CASSRWRDRAETQYF
J gene: TRBJ2-5
V gene: TRBV6-2/TRBV6-3
D gene: TRBD1
clone size: -

CDR3 DNA: TGTGCCAGCAGAACAAACAGGGACCAGCCCCAGCATTTT
CDR3 protein: CASRTNRDQPQHF
J gene: TRBJ1-5
V gene: TRBV28
D gene: -
clone size: once

CDR3 DNA: TGCAGTGCTAGTTCCTCAGATGGGTATAGCAATCAGCCCCAGCATTTT
CDR3 protein: CSASSSDGYSNQPQHF
J gene: TRBJ1-5
V gene: TRBV20-1
D gene: -
clone size: few

CDR3 DNA: TGCAGCGTTGAAGGGGGGGTACTAGCGGGAAAAGAGACCCAGTACTTC
CDR3 protein: CSVEGGVLAGKETQYF
J gene: TRBJ2-5
V gene: TRBV29-1
D gene: TRBD2
clone size: few